The clone carrying this T cell receptor (beta chain) occurred many times. Its specificity is not known. This CDR3 contains 15 residues. Trimming shortened V by 4 bases and J by 3 bases, and 16 bases separated the two germline ends. Per the germline V gene, CDR1 is MDHEN and CDR2 is SYDVKM. The data are from a study of T cells in Graves' hyperthyroidism and ophthalmopathy. Study-level results: Model output signaled ophthalmopathy a median approximately 6.2 months ahead of onset.

Diagnosis relied on clinical symptoms, serum thyroxine and TRAb, thyroid ultrasound and orbital computed tomography. It was RNA transcripts that yielded the amplified TCR beta CDR3 regions. The HTBI primer set was used in a first-round RT-PCR of the TCR CDR3. TCRdb reprocessed the multiplex PCR reads with MiXCR, giving one entry per CDR3 protein. The sample carries 350,000 to 400,000 distinct CDR3 sequences, about 15% recorded once. The sequenced material came from blood. The sequence derives from a young woman with Graves' hyperthyroidism. This chain joins TRBV28 and TRBJ2-7, with D perhaps given as TRBD1 or TRBD2 (5 bases each). CDR3 in DNA: TGTGCCAGCAGTTCTCAGGGATACGGGGACTACGAGCAGTACTTC. Amino acids: CASSSQGYGDYEQYF.